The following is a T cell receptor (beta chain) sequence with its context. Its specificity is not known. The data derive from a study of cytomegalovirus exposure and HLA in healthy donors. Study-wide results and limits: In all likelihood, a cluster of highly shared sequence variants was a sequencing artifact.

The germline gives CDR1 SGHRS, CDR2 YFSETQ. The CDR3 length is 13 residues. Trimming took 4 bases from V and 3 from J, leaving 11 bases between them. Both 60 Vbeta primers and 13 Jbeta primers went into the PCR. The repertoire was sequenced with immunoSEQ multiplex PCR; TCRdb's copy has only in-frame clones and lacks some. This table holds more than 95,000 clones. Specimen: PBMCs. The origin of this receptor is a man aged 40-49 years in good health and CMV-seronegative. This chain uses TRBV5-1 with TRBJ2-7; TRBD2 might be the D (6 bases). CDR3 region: CASSAGRGYEQYF. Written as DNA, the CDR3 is TGCGCCAGCAGCGCGGGACGGGGCTACGAGCAGTACTTC. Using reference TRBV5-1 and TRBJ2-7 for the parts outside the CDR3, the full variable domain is KAGVTQTPRYLIKTRGQQVTLSCSPISGHRSVSWYQQTPGQGLQFLFEYFSETQRNKGNFPGRFSGRQFSNSRSEMNVSTLELGDSALYLCASSAGRGYEQYFGPGTRLTVT.